This T cell receptor (beta chain) was recorded in a study of CD8 T cells in Susac syndrome. Germline CDR1 reads SQVTM; CDR2 reads ANQGSEA. CDR3 length equals 16 residues. The germline V and J ends were trimmed by 7 bases and 0 bases, with 19 bases remaining between them. Random hexamers served to reverse transcribe roughly 0.45 to 1 ug RNA. One entry per CDR3 protein, called by TCRdb with MiXCR from the immunoSEQ multiplex PCR reads. The sample holds over 350,000 distinct CDR3 sequences, approximately 85% seen once. The source of this sequence is a human donor with multiple sclerosis. The gene calls are TRBV29-1 and TRBJ2-1; tentative D call: TRBD2 (6 bases). The sample was CD8+ T cells from PBMCs. The CDR3 bases are TGCAGCGCTACAGGAGGGGCGGGAATCTCCTACAATGAGCAGTTCTTC. It yields the protein CSATGGAGISYNEQFF.